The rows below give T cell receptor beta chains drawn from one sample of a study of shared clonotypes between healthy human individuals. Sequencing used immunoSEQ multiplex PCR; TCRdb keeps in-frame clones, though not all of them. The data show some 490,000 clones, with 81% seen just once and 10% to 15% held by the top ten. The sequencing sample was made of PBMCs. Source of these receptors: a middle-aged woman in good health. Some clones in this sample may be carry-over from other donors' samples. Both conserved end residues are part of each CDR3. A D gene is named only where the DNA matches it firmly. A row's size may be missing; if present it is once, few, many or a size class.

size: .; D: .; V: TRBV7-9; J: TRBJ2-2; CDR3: CASSTQNTGELFF; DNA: TGTGCCAGCAGCACCCAGAACACCGGGGAGCTGTTTTTT
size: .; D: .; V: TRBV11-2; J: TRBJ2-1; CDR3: CASSPDRVPPIFF; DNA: TGTGCCAGCAGCCCCGATCGAGTGCCTCCAATATTCTTC
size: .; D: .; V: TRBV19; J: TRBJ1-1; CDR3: CASSLTSGLTNTEAFF; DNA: TGTGCCAGTAGTTTGACTTCGGGACTTACGAACACTGAAGCTTTCTTT
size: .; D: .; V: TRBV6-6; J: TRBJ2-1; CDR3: CASSPRLNNEQFF; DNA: TGTGCCAGCAGTCCGCGACTAAACAATGAGCAGTTCTTC
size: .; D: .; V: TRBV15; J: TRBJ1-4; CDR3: CATCEGIDEKLFF; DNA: TGTGCCACCTGCGAGGGTATAGACGAAAAACTGTTTTTT
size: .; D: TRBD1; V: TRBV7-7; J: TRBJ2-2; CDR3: CASSLSQGAYTGELFF; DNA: TGTGCTAGCAGCTTGTCCCAGGGGGCCTACACCGGGGAGCTGTTTTTT
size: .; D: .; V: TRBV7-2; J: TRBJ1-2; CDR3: CASSQGSYYGYTF; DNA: TGTGCCAGCAGCCAAGGGAGTTACTATGGCTACACCTTC
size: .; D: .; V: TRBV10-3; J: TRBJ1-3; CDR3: CAIAPGSSGNTIYF; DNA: TGTGCCATTGCCCCGGGGTCCTCTGGAAACACCATATATTTT
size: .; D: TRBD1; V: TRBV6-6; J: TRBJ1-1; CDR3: CASSRGVSTEAFF; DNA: TGTGCCAGCAGCAGGGGGGTGAGCACTGAAGCTTTCTTT
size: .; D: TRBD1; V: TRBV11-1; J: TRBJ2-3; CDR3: CASSLLDRGRDTQYF; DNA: TGTGCCAGCAGCTTACTGGACAGGGGTAGAGATACGCAGTATTTT
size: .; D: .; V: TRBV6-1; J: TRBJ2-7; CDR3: CASSEGLGGLYEQYF; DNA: TGTGCCAGCAGTGAGGGTCTGGGAGGACTCTACGAGCAGTACTTC
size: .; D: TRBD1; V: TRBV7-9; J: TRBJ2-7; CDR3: CASSPQGGNTYEQYF; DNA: TGTGCCAGCAGCCCACAGGGGGGCAACACCTACGAGCAGTACTTC
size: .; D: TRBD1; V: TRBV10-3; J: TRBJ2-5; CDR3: CAISESPGQGTETQYF; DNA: TGTGCCATCAGTGAGTCGCCGGGACAGGGAACGGAGACCCAGTACTTC
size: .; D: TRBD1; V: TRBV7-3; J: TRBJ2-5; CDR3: CASSRTGVQETQYF; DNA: TGTGCCAGCAGCCGAACAGGGGTGCAAGAGACCCAGTACTTC
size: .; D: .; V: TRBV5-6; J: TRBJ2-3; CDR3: CASSVGSSTDTQYF; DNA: TGTGCCAGCAGTGTGGGTTCTAGCACAGATACGCAGTATTTT
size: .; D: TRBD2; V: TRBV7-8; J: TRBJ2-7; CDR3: CASSLRGLAPYEQYF; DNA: TGTGCCAGCAGCTTAAGGGGACTAGCCCCCTACGAGCAGTACTTC
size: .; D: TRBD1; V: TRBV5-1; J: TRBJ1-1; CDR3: CASSAQGTGTEAFF; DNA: TGCGCCAGCAGCGCACAGGGGACAGGCACTGAAGCTTTCTTT
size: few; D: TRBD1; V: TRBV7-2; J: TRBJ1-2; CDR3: CASTPGQADGYTF; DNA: TGTGCCAGCACCCCTGGACAGGCGGATGGCTACACCTTC
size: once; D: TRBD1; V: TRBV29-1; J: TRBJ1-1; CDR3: CSVYETGGWTEAFF; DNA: TGCAGCGTTTACGAGACAGGGGGTTGGACTGAAGCTTTCTTT
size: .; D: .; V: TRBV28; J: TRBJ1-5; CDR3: CASGSTQRNQPQHF; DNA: TGTGCCAGCGGTTCAACACAGAGAAATCAGCCCCAGCATTTT
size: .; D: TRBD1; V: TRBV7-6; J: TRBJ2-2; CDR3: CASRLAPGGFGELFF; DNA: TGTGCCAGCAGACTAGCCCCAGGGGGCTTCGGGGAGCTGTTTTTT
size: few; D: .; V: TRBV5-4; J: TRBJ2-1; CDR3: CASSLDSSEQFF; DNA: TGTGCCAGCAGCCTGGACAGTAGTGAGCAGTTCTTC
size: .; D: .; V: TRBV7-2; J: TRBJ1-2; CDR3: CASSLPNRAHGYTF; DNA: TGTGCCAGCAGCTTACCGAACAGGGCCCATGGCTACACCTTC
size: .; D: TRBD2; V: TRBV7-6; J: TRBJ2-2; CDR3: CASSLFSGTPTGELFF; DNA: TGTGCCAGCAGCCTATTTAGCGGGACCCCCACCGGGGAGCTGTTTTTT
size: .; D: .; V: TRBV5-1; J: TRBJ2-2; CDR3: CASSWASDNTGELFF; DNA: TGCGCCAGCAGCTGGGCTAGCGACAACACCGGGGAGCTGTTTTTT
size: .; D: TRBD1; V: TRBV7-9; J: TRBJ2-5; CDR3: CASLGTGHQETQYF; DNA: TGTGCCAGCCTCGGGACAGGGCACCAAGAGACCCAGTACTTC